These T cell receptor beta chains were read from a single sample in a study of T cells after posttransplantation cyclophosphamide. The data were produced by immunoSEQ multiplex PCR, yet TCRdb's version contains in-frame clones alone and is incomplete. The data show approximately 50,000 clones, 85% to 95% seen once. The sequenced sample was PBMCs. The receptors originated from a woman aged 25 to 39 in good health and a related stem cell transplant donor. Each CDR3 is given with its conserved first and last residue. D genes are given only for firm matches. Some rows mark clone size as missing; the rest say once, few, many or name a class of expanded clone.

TRBV18	14	TRBJ2-7	.	.	CASSSRQDSYEQYF	TGTGCCAGCTCATCCCGACAGGACTCCTACGAGCAGTACTTC
TRBV18	14	TRBJ1-1	.	.	CASSRDSGNTEAFF	TGTGCCAGCTCACGAGACTCTGGGAACACTGAAGCTTTCTTT
TRBV28	12	TRBJ1-1	TRBD1	.	CASRTGQGEAFF	TGTGCCAGCAGAACAGGACAGGGTGAAGCTTTCTTT
TRBV5-4	16	TRBJ2-1	TRBD1	.	CASSSSPDRSHNEQFF	TGTGCCAGCAGCTCCTCCCCGGACAGGTCGCACAATGAGCAGTTCTTC
TRBV7-7	16	TRBJ2-2	.	.	CASSPWASTNTGELFF	TGTGCCAGCAGCCCCTGGGCCTCGACGAACACCGGGGAGCTGTTTTTT
TRBV27	13	TRBJ1-3	.	.	CASSFNSGNTIYF	TGTGCCAGCAGTTTTAACTCTGGAAACACCATATATTTT
TRBV9	18	TRBJ2-2	TRBD2	.	CASSPTSGGAANTGELFF	TGTGCCAGCAGTCCTACTAGCGGGGGGGCCGCGAACACCGGGGAGCTGTTTTTT
TRBV7-2	14	TRBJ1-1	.	.	CASSRGARNTEAFF	TGTGCCAGCAGCCGGGGGGCGAGGAACACTGAAGCTTTCTTT
TRBV10-1	15	TRBJ1-1	.	.	CASPLTGTGFTEAFF	TGCGCCAGCCCTCTCACAGGGACGGGATTCACTGAAGCTTTCTTT
TRBV6-4	14	TRBJ2-2	.	.	CASSDKGGTGELFF	TGTGCCAGCAGTGACAAAGGGGGCACCGGGGAGCTGTTTTTT
TRBV4-1	14	TRBJ2-5	TRBD1	.	CASSPEGQWETQYF	TGCGCCAGCAGCCCAGAGGGACAGTGGGAGACCCAGTACTTC
TRBV12-2	18	TRBJ2-3	.	.	CASRFGNSGGVSTDTQYF	TGTGCAAGTCGCTTTGGGAATAGCGGGGGGGTAAGCACAGATACGCAGTATTTT
TRBV4-3	16	TRBJ2-3	TRBD1	.	CASSQDRTGGLDTQYF	TGCGCCAGCAGCCAAGATAGGACAGGGGGTCTAGATACGCAGTATTTT
TRBV6-5	14	TRBJ2-7	.	.	CASSRGTGTYEQYF	TGTGCCAGCAGTAGGGGGACGGGTACCTACGAGCAGTACTTC
TRBV19	15	TRBJ2-5	.	.	CASSLSGTYQETQYF	TGTGCCAGTAGCCTGTCCGGGACATACCAAGAGACCCAGTACTTC
TRBV2	17	TRBJ1-5	TRBD1	.	CASSVGPRQGGNQPQHF	TGTGCCAGCAGTGTGGGCCCCCGACAGGGAGGCAATCAGCCCCAGCATTTT
TRBV4-3	17	TRBJ2-3	.	.	CASSSRTGGVRTDTQYF	TGCGCCAGCAGCTCCCGGACAGGCGGGGTTCGCACAGATACGCAGTATTTT
TRBV19	18	TRBJ2-5	TRBD2	.	CASSIGAGLAGMEETQYF	TGTGCCAGTAGTATAGGGGCCGGACTAGCGGGAATGGAAGAGACCCAGTACTTC
TRBV5-1	15	TRBJ1-2	TRBD1	.	CASSLAMGQGYGYTF	TGCGCCAGCAGCTTGGCAATGGGACAGGGCTATGGCTACACCTTC
TRBV4-1	17	TRBJ2-3	.	.	CASSQGFRRGRADTQYF	TGCGCCAGCAGCCAAGGGTTCAGAAGGGGTAGGGCAGATACGCAGTATTTT
TRBV28	8	TRBJ1-5	.	.	CATSPQHF	TGTGCCACCTCGCCCCAGCATTTT
TRBV16	14	TRBJ2-7	TRBD1	.	CASSQRTGGVEQYF	TGTGCCAGCAGCCAGAGGACAGGGGGGGTCGAGCAGTACTTC
TRBV4-1	16	TRBJ2-3	TRBD2	.	CASSQGGLAEADTQYF	TGCGCCAGCAGCCAGGGCGGCCTAGCGGAGGCAGATACGCAGTATTTT
TRBV6-5	12	TRBJ2-7	TRBD1	.	CASSRQGLEQYF	TGTGCCAGCAGTCGACAGGGGCTCGAGCAGTACTTC
TRBV5-4	18	TRBJ2-1	TRBD2	.	CASGPGTSGGFTGNEQFF	TGTGCCAGCGGCCCGGGGACTAGCGGGGGCTTCACGGGGAATGAGCAGTTCTTC
TRBV5-6	15	TRBJ2-5	TRBD2	once	CASSLGTSGEETQYF	TGTGCCAGCAGCTTAGGGACTAGCGGGGAAGAGACCCAGTACTTC
TRBV5-4	16	TRBJ1-6	TRBD1	.	CASSRMLGQGNSPLHF	TGTGCCAGCAGTAGAATGTTGGGACAGGGGAATTCACCCCTCCACTTT
TRBV27	14	TRBJ1-1	TRBD1	.	CASSLQGVITEAFF	TGTGCCAGCAGTTTACAGGGGGTGATCACTGAAGCTTTCTTT
TRBV7-9	17	TRBJ2-2	TRBD1	.	CASSGGRGQTNTGELFF	TGTGCCAGCAGCGGGGGTAGGGGGCAGACGAACACCGGGGAGCTGTTTTTT
TRBV7-8	16	TRBJ2-3	TRBD1	.	CASSVDRDRGWDTQYF	TGTGCCAGCAGCGTTGACCGGGACAGGGGGTGGGATACGCAGTATTTT
TRBV4-1	16	TRBJ2-3	TRBD2	.	CASSQDLRGGFVTQYF	TGCGCCAGCAGCCAAGATTTGCGGGGGGGCTTTGTTACGCAGTATTTT
TRBV10-3	17	TRBJ2-7	.	.	CAISESGLLHSSYEQYF	TGTGCCATCAGTGAGTCGGGGCTACTCCATAGCTCCTACGAGCAGTACTTC
TRBV9	12	TRBJ1-3	.	.	CASTGSGNTIYF	TGTGCCAGCACGGGGTCTGGAAACACCATATATTTT
TRBV18	15	TRBJ1-2	TRBD1	.	CASSPQGQGFYGYTF	TGTGCCAGCTCACCTCAGGGACAGGGGTTCTATGGCTACACCTTC
TRBV6-1	14	TRBJ1-3	.	.	CASSEGGLGNTIYF	TGTGCCAGCAGTGAAGGTGGGCTTGGAAACACCATATATTTT
TRBV27	15	TRBJ1-6	.	once	CASRITGFHNSPLHF	TGTGCCAGCAGGATTACAGGATTCCATAATTCACCCCTCCACTTT
TRBV27	14	TRBJ1-3	TRBD1	.	CARRPGTGRSTIYF	TGTGCCAGGAGACCCGGGACAGGGCGATCCACCATATATTTT
TRBV6-1	15	TRBJ2-3	TRBD1	.	CASSDPLGQGTPQYF	TGTGCCAGCAGTGATCCCCTGGGACAGGGAACTCCGCAGTATTTT
TRBV27	14	TRBJ1-2	TRBD1	.	CASSFRDRGSGYTF	TGTGCCAGCAGTTTTAGGGACAGGGGCAGTGGCTACACCTTC